Listed here are 22 T cell receptor beta chains from one sample, sequenced in a study of cytomegalovirus exposure and HLA in healthy donors. PCR was performed using 60 Vbeta and 13 Jbeta primers. This table comes from immunoSEQ multiplex PCR, and its TCRdb copy is limited to in-frame clones, with some not included. The sample includes 100,000 to 150,000 clones, 78% of them seen just once. The material sequenced was PBMCs. All receptors derive from a man between 25 and 39 years old in good health and CMV-seropositive.

DNA of the CDR3: TGTGCCAGCTCACCGGCAGGGCAGTACTACGAGCAGTACTTC. It translates to CASSPAGQYYEQYF. This sequence joins TRBV18 and TRBJ2-7, with D perhaps matching TRBD1 (5 bases). Deletions cut 3 bases from V and 3 bases from J, with 12 bases between. Per germline, CDR1 KGHSH and CDR2 LQKENI. The CDR3 length is 14 residues.

This sequence joins TRBV4-2 and TRBJ1-5, with D possibly matching TRBD1 (5 bases). The CDR3 covers 17 residues. Germline V CDR1 and CDR2: LGHNA, YNFKEQ. V was shortened by 0 bases and J by 2 bases, with 14 bases between the two germline ends. The CDR3 protein is CASSQDSPREGNQPQHF. In DNA, the CDR3 is TGTGCCAGCAGCCAAGACAGTCCCAGGGAAGGCAATCAGCCCCAGCATTTT.

This clone was counted once. This chain connects TRBV27 to TRBJ1-2, with TRBD1 matching over 7 bases. The germline V gene has CDR1 MNHEY and CDR2 SMNVEV (reference sequence). CDR3 length: 12 amino acids. V lost 5 bases to trimming and J lost 7 bases; unmatched junction nucleotides: 4. In DNA, the CDR3 is TGTGCCAGCAGTCGACAGGGCTGTGGCTACACCTTC. It codes for CASSRQGCGYTF.

The chain employs TRBV6-1 and TRBJ2-3; 13 bases agree with TRBD2. The CDR3 consists of 15 residues. CDR1 is MNHNS and CDR2 is SASEGT in the germline V gene. V lost 8 bases to trimming and J lost 3 bases; unmatched junction nucleotides: 5. The CDR3, as DNA: TGTGCCAGCGGGAGGACTAGCGGGAGAACAGATACGCAGTATTTT. Translated: CASGRTSGRTDTQYF.

Written as DNA, the CDR3 is TGTGCCAGCAGCCCTCCGGACTCTGAACTCCCGAATGAAAAACTGTTTTTT. It translates to CASSPPDSELPNEKLFF. V and J are TRBV7-9 and TRBJ1-4; D call uncertain. The CDR3 runs 17 residues. V was shortened by 5 bases and J by 5 bases, with 21 bases between the two germline ends. Germline V gene sequence: CDR1 SEHNR, CDR2 FQNEAQ (reference sequence).

The CDR3 here is CASSDRGTEAFF. The CDR3, as DNA: TGTGCCAGCAGCGACAGGGGAACTGAAGCTTTCTTT. This chain connects TRBV6-6 to TRBJ1-1; the match to TRBD1 covers 8 bases. Trimming cost V 6 bases and J 5 bases; bases outside gene matches: 2. CDR1 MNHNY and CDR2 SVGAGI come from the germline V gene (reference sequence). The CDR3 has 12 amino acids.

The chain carries TRBV6-6 and TRBJ1-2, with 8 positions matching TRBD1. Germline V gene sequence: CDR1 MNHNY, CDR2 SVGAGI (reference sequence). The length of the CDR3 is 16 residues. Losses at the gene ends were 4 bases for V and 8 bases for J; bases not matched to a gene: 15. This chain's CDR3 is CASSFGQGGVQQGYTF. The CDR3 DNA sequence: TGTGCCAGCAGTTTTGGACAGGGAGGTGTCCAGCAAGGCTACACCTTC.

The chain links TRBV7-3 to TRBJ2-3; maybe TRBD1 (6 bases). V was cut by 5 bases and J by 2 bases, with 14 bases left in between. Per germline, CDR1 SGHTA and CDR2 FQGTGA. The CDR3 length is 15 residues. CDR3 coding DNA: TGTGCCAGCAGCATGACAGGATCAATCACAGATACGCAGTATTTT. This gives the protein CASSMTGSITDTQYF.

This rearrangement joins TRBV15 to TRBJ1-1, with 8 bases lining up with TRBD1. V was pared by 1 base and J by 1 base, with 2 bases of the junction left unmatched. Germline-derived CDR1 and CDR2 are LNHNV and YYDKDF (reference sequence). CDR3 length: 15 residues. In nucleotides, the CDR3 is TGTGCCACCAGCAGAGCCGGGACAGGGAACACTGAAGCTTTCTTT. Encoded protein: CATSRAGTGNTEAFF.

This clone was detected only a few times. The rearrangement joins TRBV27 to TRBJ1-1; D gene ambiguous. V gave up 7 bases and J gave up 0 bases, with 9 bases separating them. Germline assignment: CDR1 MNHEY and CDR2 SMNVEV (reference sequence). The CDR3 is made up of 13 amino acids. The CDR3 region has the DNA TGTGCCAGCAAGCCGGGTCTGAACACTGAAGCTTTCTTT. Encoded protein: CASKPGLNTEAFF.

This clone has more than one count but fewer than ten. The genes are TRBV28 and TRBJ1-2; 8 bases line up with TRBD1. Germline CDR1 and CDR2: MDHEN and SYDVKM. This CDR3 comprises 18 residues. V was pared by 6 bases and J by 4 bases, with 19 bases of the junction left unmatched. Here the CDR3 DNA reads TGTGCCAGCAGCCCACATCAACTCCGGGACAGGCGCTCCTATGGCTACACCTTC. Residues: CASSPHQLRDRRSYGYTF.

The rearrangement joins TRBV4-3 to TRBJ2-1; 10 bases are a match to TRBD1. CDR1 and CDR2 from the germline V gene are LGHNA and YSLEER. This CDR3 contains 17 residues. The J segment lost 8 bases and the V segment lost 4 bases, leaving 14 bases of the junction unmatched. The CDR3 bases are TGCGCCAGCAGCCCTCAGGCCCGGGGACAGGGGATCCATGAGCAGTTCTTC. Protein product: CASSPQARGQGIHEQFF.

The chain carries TRBV7-2 and TRBJ1-4, with D possibly being TRBD1 (5 bases). Germline loops: CDR1 SGHTA, CDR2 FQGNSA. CDR3 length: 15 amino acids. The V gene lost 1 base and the J gene lost 3 bases, with 9 bases spanning the gap. The CDR3 sequence is CASSLEGLANEKLFF. In DNA, the CDR3 is TGTGCCAGCAGCTTAGAGGGGTTAGCTAATGAAAAACTGTTTTTT.

This clone was counted only a few times. The genes are TRBV4-1 and TRBJ2-3, with 13 bases lining up with TRBD2. The CDR3 spans 18 residues. In germline, CDR1 is MGHRA, CDR2 YSYEKL. V shed 0 bases and J 3 bases; nucleotides not matched to a gene: 6. The CDR3 DNA reads as TGCGCCAGCAGCCAAGATGGACTAGCGGGAGTTAGTACAGATACGCAGTATTTT. Residues: CASSQDGLAGVSTDTQYF.

V is TRBV5-5 and J is TRBJ2-5, with TRBD1 matching 8 bases. Germline trimming cut 7 bases from V and 5 bases from J; bases unmatched to any gene: 7. The CDR3 contains 13 residues. Germline values: CDR1 SGHKS, CDR2 YYEKEE (reference sequence). The CDR3 here is CASGRQGRETQYF. As DNA, the CDR3 is TGTGCCAGCGGTCGACAGGGGCGGGAGACCCAGTACTTC.

The V call is TRBV5-1, the J call TRBJ2-5, with 10 bases matching TRBD1. The V segment lost 4 bases and the J segment 1 base; nucleotides outside the gene matches: 4. This CDR3 comprises 15 residues. Germline V gives CDR1 SGHRS, CDR2 YFSETQ. CDR3 residues: CASSADRGSQETQYF. As DNA, the CDR3 is TGCGCCAGCAGCGCGGACAGGGGGTCCCAAGAGACCCAGTACTTC.

The V and J genes are TRBV13 and TRBJ2-1, with 11 nucleotides matching TRBD2. Per the germline V gene, CDR1 is PRHDT and CDR2 is FYEKMQ (reference sequence). This CDR3 has 17 amino acids. V lost 0 bases and J lost 2; bases outside the gene matches: 3. The CDR3 DNA reads as TGTGCCAGCAGCTTAGGCCTTAGCGGGAGGGCCTACAATGAGCAGTTCTTC. This sequence encodes CASSLGLSGRAYNEQFF.

The chain joins TRBV30 to TRBJ1-3, with D tentatively TRBD1 (6 bases). CDR1 GTSNPN and CDR2 SVGIG come from the germline V gene (reference sequence). The CDR3 has 15 amino acids. Trimming removed 0 bases from V and 0 bases from J, with 9 bases in between. CDR3 sequence reads: CAWSVGGGSGNTIYF. Here the CDR3 DNA reads TGTGCCTGGAGTGTGGGAGGGGGCTCTGGAAACACCATATATTTT. The variable domain in full, with the rest retrieved from reference TRBV30 and TRBJ1-3, is SQTIHQWPATLVQPVGSPLSLECTVEGTSNPNLYWYRQAAGRGLQLLFYSVGIGQISSEVPQNLSASRPQDRQFILSSKKLLLSDSGFYLCAWSVGGGSGNTIYFGEGSWLTVV.

This clone was recorded only once. This rearrangement joins TRBV9 to TRBJ2-1; 11 bases fit TRBD2. CDR1 is SGDLS and CDR2 is YYNGEE in the germline V gene. V shed 0 bases, J shed 6 bases, and the junction held 5 bases outside the gene matches. CDR3 length equals 16 residues. CDR3 region: CASSVVGSGGANEQFF. In DNA, the CDR3 is TGTGCCAGCAGCGTAGTTGGTAGCGGGGGGGCCAATGAGCAGTTCTTC. Combining the CDR3 with reference TRBV9 and TRBJ2-1 gives the whole variable domain DSGVTQTPKHLITATGQRVTLRCSPRSGDLSVYWYQQSLDQGLQFLIQYYNGEERAKGNILERFSAQQFPDLHSELNLSSLELGDSALYFCASSVVGSGGANEQFFGPGTRLTVL.

As for this clone: Other DNA sequences within the sample encode an identical CDR3. This chain links TRBV27 with TRBJ2-1; 7 bases match TRBD2. Germline V CDR1 and CDR2: MNHEY, SMNVEV (reference sequence). V gave up 2 bases and J gave up 4 bases; unmatched junction bases: 5. The CDR3 is 15 amino acids. The DNA for the CDR3 is TGTGCCAGCAGTTTAGGCCTAGCGGAGTACAATGAGCAGTTCTTC. This translates into CASSLGLAEYNEQFF.

The chain joins TRBV28 to TRBJ2-7; possibly TRBD2 for D (6 bases). In germline, CDR1 is MDHEN, CDR2 SYDVKM. This CDR3 comprises 13 residues. With 4 bases removed from V and 4 bases from J, the gap between germline ends came to 11 bases. The CDR3 coding sequence is TGTGCCAGCAGTTCTGCGGGATATTACGAGCAGTACTTC. This gives the protein CASSSAGYYEQYF.

The J gene is TRBJ2-1, the V gene TRBV4-1, with TRBD2 matching 12 bases. The CDR3 sequence is 14 residues long. Germline assignment: CDR1 MGHRA and CDR2 YSYEKL. The ends lost 4 bases at V and 6 bases at J; junction bases unmatched: 1. The CDR3 spells CASSRLAGVNEQFF. The CDR3 DNA reads as TGCGCCAGCAGCCGACTAGCGGGAGTCAATGAGCAGTTCTTC.